This passage covers 25 T cell receptor beta chains from one sample sequenced in a study of T-cell memory formation after mild COVID-19. A single record per CDR3 protein comes from TCRdb applying MiXCR to the 5' RACE reads. In the table there are roughly 510,000 distinct CDR3 sequences, 15% to 20% of which are singletons. Sequencing was performed on PBMCs or a T cell subset sorted from them (not recorded which). The receptors shown here come from an adult woman who had mild COVID-19 (a few samples of this study predate the infection). Cell type and time point are not known.

CDR3 sequence: CASSPTGTNWEKLFF. In DNA form, the CDR3 reads TGTGCCAGCAGTCCGACAGGGACTAATTGGGAAAAACTGTTTTTT. The gene calls are TRBV27 and TRBJ1-4; 7 bases fit TRBD1. Germline V gene sequence: CDR1 MNHEY, CDR2 SMNVEV (reference sequence). CDR3 length: 15 amino acids. V shed 5 bases, J shed 8 bases, and the junction held 11 bases outside the gene matches.

V gene TRBV3-1 combines with J gene TRBJ1-4; unclear D gene. Germline V gene sequence: CDR1 LGHDT, CDR2 YNNKEL (reference sequence). The CDR3 is 15 amino acids. Trimming took off 4 bases at V and 5 bases at J, with 14 bases between the two ends. This CDR3 is CASSPARASNEKLFF. The CDR3 nucleotides read TGTGCCAGCAGCCCCGCCCGGGCCTCGAATGAAAAACTGTTTTTT. Full variable domain (missing parts from reference TRBV3-1 and TRBJ1-4): DTAVSQTPKYLVTQMGNDKSIKCEQNLGHDTMYWYKQDSKKFLKIMFSYNNKELIINETVPNRFSPKSPDKAHLNLHINSLELGDSAVYFCASSPARASNEKLFFGSGTQLSVL.

The genes are TRBV7-9 and TRBJ2-1; D remains unclear. The CDR3 contains 12 residues. V was cut by 2 bases and J by 10 bases, with 9 bases left in between. Germline loops: CDR1 SEHNR, CDR2 FQNEAQ (reference sequence). The CDR3 DNA follows: TGTGCCAGCAGCTTATTACTGGGAGAGCAGTTCTTC. Encoded protein: CASSLLLGEQFF.

This clonotype occurred once. The gene calls are TRBV30 and TRBJ1-1, with 9 bases aligning to TRBD1. This CDR3 is 14 amino acids long. The V segment lost 4 bases and the J segment 5 bases; nucleotides outside the gene matches: 8. Germline CDR1 and CDR2: GTSNPN and SVGIG (reference sequence). CDR3 nucleotides: TGTGCCTGGACCCCGGGGACAGGGCTAACTGAAGCTTTCTTT. Amino acid sequence: CAWTPGTGLTEAFF. The entire variable domain, with the rest obtained from reference TRBV30 and TRBJ1-1, is as follows: SQTIHQWPATLVQPVGSPLSLECTVEGTSNPNLYWYRQAAGRGLQLLFYSVGIGQISSEVPQNLSASRPQDRQFILSSKKLLLSDSGFYLCAWTPGTGLTEAFFGQGTRLTVV.

This clonotype was seen only a few times. The chain combines TRBV7-2 with TRBJ1-4; D unresolved. The V gene lost 3 bases and the J gene lost 6 bases, with 11 bases spanning the gap. Germline loops: CDR1 SGHTA, CDR2 FQGNSA. This CDR3 has 14 residues. The CDR3 nucleotides read TGTGCCAGCAGCTTCGGAGGGTTTTATGAAAAACTGTTTTTT. This sequence encodes CASSFGGFYEKLFF.

This clonotype has more than one count but fewer than ten. At one of its ends the junction is not consistent with the germline gene, which may arise from a read error. The chain uses TRBV12-3 or TRBV12-4 and TRBJ1-2; unclear D gene. The CDR3 has 17 residues. CDR3 sequence: CASSLGRGGGVEYGYTF. CDR3 sequence (DNA): TGTGCCAGCAGCTTAGGACGGGGAGGTGGGGTAGAGTATGGCTACACCTTC.

The sample holds a few counts of this clonotype. The rearrangement links TRBV5-6 to TRBJ1-1; D remains ambiguous. V was shortened by 2 bases and J by 1 base, with 9 bases between the two germline ends. The CDR3 runs to 14 residues. Germline CDR1 reads SGHDT; CDR2 reads YYEEEE. The chain's CDR3 is CASSFGRKNTEAFF. The CDR3 coding sequence is TGTGCCAGCAGCTTTGGCCGCAAGAACACTGAAGCTTTCTTT.

This chain links TRBV6-5 with TRBJ2-1; no clear D gene. Between the trimmed V and J ends, which lost 8 bases and 9 bases, there was a span of 38 bases. Germline CDR1 is MNHEY and CDR2 is SVGAGI. This CDR3 is built from 20 residues. For the CDR3, the DNA is TGTGCCAGCTTTGACGAGGACCTGATGGTCGGCAGCACAATTACATTTGAGCAGTTCTTC. Its protein is CASFDEDLMVGSTITFEQFF.

This chain connects TRBV7-2 to TRBJ2-5; D is uncertain. CDR1 is SGHTA and CDR2 is FQGNSA in the germline V gene. Trimming shortened V by 0 bases and J by 0 bases, and 11 bases separated the two germline ends. This CDR3 spans 16 amino acids. CDR3 sequence: CASSLALVAHQETQYF. In DNA form, the CDR3 reads TGTGCCAGCAGCTTAGCCCTCGTGGCTCACCAAGAGACCCAGTACTTC.

Many counts were recorded for this clonotype. CDR3: CASSDIVGADTQYF. CDR3 nucleotide sequence: TGTGCCAGCAGCGATATAGTAGGGGCAGATACGCAGTATTTT. J is TRBJ2-3 and V is TRBV7-2; D is possibly TRBD1 (5 bases). CDR3 length equals 14 residues. CDR1 SGHTA and CDR2 FQGNSA come from the germline V gene. V lost 5 bases to trimming and J lost 4 bases, with 13 bases between them. Full variable domain (rest looked up from reference TRBV7-2 and TRBJ2-3): GAGVSQSPSNKVTEKGKDVELRCDPISGHTALYWYRQSLGQGLEFLIYFQGNSAPDKSGLPSDRFSAERTGGSVSTLTIQRTQQEDSAVYLCASSDIVGADTQYFGPGTRLTVL.

The chain links TRBV5-1 to TRBJ2-3; D not certain. The germline V gene has CDR1 SGHRS and CDR2 YFSETQ. V gave up 0 bases and J gave up 4 bases, with 9 bases separating them. CDR3 length equals 14 residues. The CDR3 loop is CASSLVGPADTQYF. CDR3 in DNA: TGCGCCAGCAGCTTGGTGGGTCCCGCAGATACGCAGTATTTT.

Ten or more counts support this clonotype. The chain employs TRBV7-9 and TRBJ2-3, with 9 bases aligning to TRBD1. V dropped 5 bases and J dropped 4; count of bases not matched to a gene: 7. The CDR3 sequence is 15 residues long. The germline gives CDR1 SEHNR, CDR2 FQNEAQ (reference sequence). CDR3 sequence: CASSRRDRDADTQYF. The CDR3 coding sequence is TGTGCCAGCAGCCGCCGGGACAGGGACGCAGATACGCAGTATTTT.

The rearrangement uses TRBV12-3 or TRBV12-4 and TRBJ1-2; TRBD1 aligns across 7 bases. The CDR3 covers 16 residues. J lost 5 bases, V lost 0 bases, and 9 bases had no gene match. CDR3 sequence (DNA): TGTGCCAGCAGTTTAGCGCTGGGACAGCCAGCTTATGGCTACACCTTC. Translation: CASSLALGQPAYGYTF.

This clonotype was observed a handful of times. The chain uses TRBV24-1 and TRBJ2-1, with D perhaps matching TRBD2 (6 bases). The CDR3 spans 13 residues. Trimming took off 4 bases at V and 5 bases at J, with 8 bases between the two ends. Germline loops: CDR1 KGHDR, CDR2 SFDVKD. CDR3 protein: CATSDKRDNEQFF. DNA for the CDR3: TGTGCCACCAGTGACAAGCGGGACAATGAGCAGTTCTTC.

The V gene is TRBV4-2, the J gene TRBJ1-2; tentatively, D is TRBD1 (6 bases). V lost 0 bases to trimming and J lost 4 bases, with 12 bases between them. Germline assignment: CDR1 LGHNA and CDR2 YNFKEQ. This CDR3 contains 15 residues. CDR3 region: CASSQDGKQGYGYTF. CDR3 in DNA: TGTGCCAGCAGCCAAGATGGAAAACAGGGCTATGGCTACACCTTC.

The chain combines TRBV24-1 with TRBJ2-5, with 11 bases aligning to TRBD1. Germline V gene data show CDR1 as KGHDR and CDR2 as SFDVKD. Trimming cost V 4 bases and J 9 bases; bases outside gene matches: 6. The CDR3 is made up of 14 amino acids. The CDR3 bases are TGTGCCACCAGTGACACCGGGACAGGGGGAGCCCAGTACTTC. Its translation: CATSDTGTGGAQYF.

The genes are TRBV12-3 or TRBV12-4 and TRBJ2-7; 7 bases are a match to TRBD1. V was pared by 5 bases and J by 2 bases, with 9 bases of the junction left unmatched. The CDR3 length is 15 residues. In DNA form, the CDR3 reads TGTGCCAGCAGTACTCGGGACAGTGGTACCTACGAGCAGTACTTC. Its translation is CASSTRDSGTYEQYF.

This clonotype came up a few times. This chain joins TRBV9 and TRBJ1-5; D call uncertain. Germline V gives CDR1 SGDLS, CDR2 YYNGEE. CDR3 size: 15 residues. Trimming took 0 bases from V and 5 from J, leaving 12 bases between them. The CDR3 is CASSVAPTWDQPQHF. The DNA for the CDR3 is TGTGCCAGCAGCGTAGCCCCCACTTGGGATCAGCCCCAGCATTTT.

The chain is built from TRBV5-6 and TRBJ1-6; 7 nucleotides agree with TRBD1. Germline trimming cut 4 bases from V and 9 bases from J; bases unmatched to any gene: 10. CDR3 size: 15 residues. From germline, CDR1 is SGHDT and CDR2 YYEEEE. The CDR3 loop reads CASSVSGTVGSPLHF. The DNA of the CDR3 is TGTGCCAGCAGCGTGTCCGGGACAGTAGGTTCACCCCTCCACTTT.

This clonotype has ten or more counts. This chain connects TRBV5-1 to TRBJ2-1; TRBD2 matches at 13 bases. The CDR3 consists of 19 residues. The trim removed 1 base at V and 8 bases at J, leaving 15 bases unmatched. Germline V gives CDR1 SGHRS, CDR2 YFSETQ. The CDR3 spells CASSLKGSETSGGADEQFF. DNA for the CDR3: TGCGCCAGCAGCTTGAAAGGGTCCGAAACTAGCGGGGGGGCCGATGAGCAGTTCTTC.

This clonotype was seen at least ten times. The rearrangement links TRBV12-3 or TRBV12-4 to TRBJ2-7, with 11 positions matching TRBD2. J gave up 6 bases and V 4 bases, and 11 bases lay outside the gene matches. The CDR3 totals 16 residues. DNA for the CDR3: TGTGCCAGCAGTTCCCAACTAGCGGGAGCGGCCTCCGAGCAGTACTTC. Translation gives CASSSQLAGAASEQYF.

DNA for the CDR3: TGCGCCAGCAGCCAAGTGACTAGCGGGGCCTACAATGAGCAGTTCTTC. Protein sequence: CASSQVTSGAYNEQFF. V is TRBV4-1 and J is TRBJ2-1; TRBD2 aligns across 11 bases. The CDR3 sequence is 16 residues long. Germline V gene lookup returns CDR1 MGHRA and CDR2 YSYEKL. Germline trimming cut 1 base from V and 2 bases from J; bases unmatched to any gene: 1.

The chain links TRBV7-9 to TRBJ1-2, with D perhaps TRBD1 (6 bases). Trimming shortened V by 5 bases and J by 6 bases, and 19 bases separated the two germline ends. The CDR3 extends over 15 amino acids. From germline, CDR1 is SEHNR and CDR2 FQNEAQ (reference sequence). The CDR3 DNA is TGTGCCAGCAGCGTCTTGGGGGGCGAATCGCATGGCTACACCTTC. It translates to CASSVLGGESHGYTF. Full variable domain (remainder filled in from reference TRBV7-9 and TRBJ1-2): DTGVSQNPRHKITKRGQNVTFRCDPISEHNRLYWYRQTLGQGPEFLTYFQNEAQLEKSRLLSDRFSAERPKGSFSTLEIQRTEQGDSAMYLCASSVLGGESHGYTFGSGTRLTVV.

The genes are TRBV4-1 and TRBJ2-3, with 7 bases aligning to TRBD2. Germline loops: CDR1 MGHRA, CDR2 YSYEKL. Trimming cost V 3 bases and J 2 bases; bases outside gene matches: 8. CDR3 length: 16 amino acids. CDR3 bases: TGCGCCAGCAGCCACCTTTTAGCGGGCTCCACAGATACGCAGTATTTT. Translating gives CASSHLLAGSTDTQYF.

This sequence joins TRBV9 and TRBJ1-2; weak D call: TRBD1 (5 bases). The germline V and J ends were trimmed by 0 bases and 7 bases, with 13 bases remaining between them. The CDR3 length is 14 residues. Germline V gene data show CDR1 as SGDLS and CDR2 as YYNGEE. The CDR3 nucleotides are TGTGCCAGCAGCGTAGAGGGGCAGGGCGGTGGCTACACCTTC. Translation: CASSVEGQGGGYTF.